Below, one T cell receptor beta chain is given with its context. The data are from a study of shared clonotypes between healthy human individuals. The CDR3 runs 15 residues. V gave up 4 bases and J gave up 2 bases; unmatched junction bases: 4. Germline-derived CDR1 and CDR2 are MNHNS and SASEGT. The data were produced by immunoSEQ multiplex PCR, yet TCRdb's version contains in-frame clones alone and is incomplete. The data hold about 980,000 clones, with 60% to 85% observed a single time. The chain combines TRBV6-1 with TRBJ2-5; TRBD2 aligns across 10 bases. The source of this sequence is a man younger than 35 in good health. The sequencing sample was made of memory CD4+ T cells sorted from blood. Noted subset: CD45RA-negative fraction. CDR3 sequence (DNA): TGTGCCAGCAGTGCACGGACTAGCGGTCAAGAGACCCAGTACTTC. As protein: CASSARTSGQETQYF.